This T cell receptor beta chain is from a study of Tregs in tolerant kidney transplant recipients (dated by TCRdb to between 2019 and 2020). Background on the whole study: The transplants used related donors with nonmyeloablative bone marrow transplantation, and mixed chimerism in the human trials was transient. The study used TCRbeta sequencing to identify donor-specific regulatory T cells before combined kidney and bone marrow transplantation, then tracked those cells after transplant. The full study reports these points: Donor-specific Treg expansion exceeded global Treg expansion in tolerant patients, suggesting antigen-driven rather than nonspecific expansion. Because the study included only a small number of patients, the results must be confirmed in larger populations and under other immunosuppression protocols. Biological reproducibility was not directly assessed, although technical replication error appeared to be minimal. For some patients, the PCR primers changed as time went on, which meant samples from those patients could not be compared with one another at the nucleotide level. The most biologically relevant and donor-specific TCRbeta repertoire appeared to be identified by expanding Tregs with activated donor B cells.

The intended sense of this specimen's time point label: blood sample drawn before combined kidney and bone marrow transplant. Thawed PBMCs were FACS-sorted into unstimulated Tregs (CD4+CD25+CD127-), CD4+ non-Tregs (CD4+CD25-), CD4 cells and CD8 cells. Patients were a few combined kidney and bone marrow transplant recipients from the ITN036ST trial, and only these trial subjects had samples available. Healthy control blood was processed by Ficoll density gradient to PBMCs and cryopreserved; patient PBMCs were collected before and after transplant. According to the germline V gene, CDR1 reads ENHRY and CDR2 reads SYGVKD. Unmatched junction bases come to 3, with V trimmed by 2 bases and J by 2 bases. CDR3 length: 15 amino acids, cysteine to phenylalanine. CDR3 DNA only is kept here, 45 bases in frame from base 1. Genomic DNA was extracted from sorted cells with the QIAGEN DNeasy Blood and Tissue Kit for TCRbeta CDR3 sequencing. Through immunoSEQ, high-throughput TCRbeta CDR3 sequencing was done commercially, including PCR amplification with internal controls and bias correction. The paper's processing steps were these. A unique productive TCRbeta sequence was defined by the CDR3 nucleotide sequence when primers matched, and otherwise by the CDR3 amino acid sequence together with the Vbeta and Jbeta genes. To correct for sorting error, sequences found in more than one sorted population at a frequency ratio of 2:1 or less were discarded, and the remaining shared sequences were assigned to the population with the higher frequency. Donor-reactive sequences were defined as at least 5-fold expanded in CFSE-low cells versus unstimulated cells, with frequency of at least 0.01% in CFSE-low cells. Repertoire divergence was quantified by Jensen-Shannon divergence calculated from the top 100 TCRbeta sequences ranked by frequency. For samples with multiple sequencing runs, sorting error was corrected separately for each run before the runs were pooled. The source is immuneACCESS, and TCRdb retained only in-frame sequences with V and J called. Part of the clones is not carried over; for the studies checked, unresolved V genes explain less than half of this, and the remainder is unexplained. The DNA was the basis for D and trimming; V, J and clone size are from that table. The sample includes about 110,000 clones, with roughly 89% observed a single time. Roughly 0.35% of the sample lies in the top ten.

As to this clone: The antigen it recognizes is unknown. One base away there is no much larger clone; base qualities are not given.

The material sequenced was CD4+ T cells from blood, taken before the transplant. The clonotype comes from a human donor who received a combined kidney and bone marrow transplant. The V gene is TRBV10-3 and the J gene is TRBJ2-7, with TRBD1 identical over 10 junction bases. The bases read TGTGCCATCAGTGAGGGGGACAGGGGCCCCTACGAGCAGTACTTC. Protein translation: CAISEGDRGPYEQYF.